This T cell receptor beta chain stems from a study of regulatory T cells in long-lasting Graves disease. For TCR beta, libraries came from iRepertoire HTBI primers and Arm-PCR of CDR3 regions. In TCRdb, the multiplex PCR reads were re-called with MiXCR into one record per CDR3 protein. The sample carries some 340,000 distinct CDR3 sequences, 12% recorded once. Time point denoted: newly diagnosed GD, antithyroid drugs for less than 3 months. The TCR library was made from RNA extracted from PBMCs. Graves' disease diagnosis relied on American Thyroid Association guidelines. This clonotype was recorded at least ten times. There are 16 residues in the CDR3. Per germline, CDR1 KGHDR and CDR2 SFDVKD. The V gene lost 7 bases and the J gene lost 1 base, with 18 bases spanning the gap. The sample was also reused in another study, on T cells in Graves' hyperthyroidism and ophthalmopathy. Per that study: Patients aged 18 to 65 with hyperthyroidism were newly diagnosed, with duration under 2 months.

This rearrangement joins TRBV24-1 to TRBJ1-1; D gene unclear. Sequences were derived from peripheral blood mononuclear cells (PBMCs), sampled at new diagnosis, from a patient treated with antithyroid drugs. This clonotype originated in a woman younger than 30 with Graves disease. The CDR3 here is CATRELTRPWNTEAFF. The CDR3 region has the DNA TGTGCCACCAGGGAGTTAACAAGGCCGTGGAACACTGAAGCTTTCTTT.